This TCR beta chain stems from a study of control samples from healthy donors and cancer patients. The method was immunoSEQ multiplex PCR; TCRdb's version includes in-frame clones alone and lacks a portion of them. The sample carries 400,000 to 500,000 clones, approximately 92% recorded once. Trimming took 7 bases from V and 0 from J; bases not matched to a gene: 9. CDR3 length: 16 amino acids. Germline V lookup: CDR1 SGDLS, CDR2 YYNGEE. This TCR was recovered from a man aged 40-55 years with head and neck cancer. Sequenced material: PBMCs. This chain joins TRBV9 and TRBJ2-1, with 8 bases lining up with TRBD2. CDR3 DNA: TGTGCCAGCGGCAAGACTAGCGTAGGCTCCTACAATGAGCAGTTCTTC. Its protein product is CASGKTSVGSYNEQFF.